Following are 6 T cell receptor beta chains from one sample sequenced in a study of Tregs in tolerant kidney transplant recipients. Repertoires were generated with immunoSEQ multiplex PCR, while TCRdb's copy carries only in-frame clones and drops some. The sample carries tens of thousands of clones, 95% to 98% recorded once. Sequencing was performed on Tregs from blood, taken before the transplant. The origin of the receptors is a human donor who received a combined kidney and bone marrow transplant.

The J gene is TRBJ2-7, the V gene TRBV11-3, with 10 bases identical to TRBD1. The V segment lost 5 bases and the J segment 5 bases; nucleotides outside the gene matches: 3. Germline values: CDR1 SGHNT, CDR2 YENEEA. This CDR3 has 13 residues. The DNA of the CDR3 is TGTGCCAGCAGCCGACAGGGGGCCAACGAGCAGTACTTC. Its translation: CASSRQGANEQYF. The full variable domain, with the rest looked up from reference TRBV11-3 and TRBJ2-7, is EAGVVQSPRYKIIEKKQPVAFWCNPISGHNTLYWYLQNLGQGPELLIRYENEEAVDDSQLPKDRFSAERLKGVDSTLKIQPAELGDSAVYLCASSRQGANEQYFGPGTRLTVT.

The chain links TRBV18 to TRBJ2-1, with TRBD2 matching 9 bases. Germline CDR1 reads KGHSH; CDR2 reads LQKENI. V gave up 3 bases and J gave up 8 bases; unmatched junction bases: 8. The CDR3 is 15 residues long. The CDR3 region has the DNA TGTGCCAGCTCACCCAAGATAGCGGGAGTTTATGAGCAGTTCTTC. Its protein product is CASSPKIAGVYEQFF.

The V gene is TRBV7-9, the J gene TRBJ2-1; 8 bases match TRBD2. The trim removed 2 bases at V and 6 bases at J, leaving 9 bases unmatched. In germline, CDR1 is SEHNR, CDR2 FQNEAQ (reference sequence). CDR3 size: 16 residues. CDR3 residues: CASSLWRGVESNEQFF. DNA for the CDR3: TGTGCCAGCAGCTTATGGCGGGGGGTAGAATCCAATGAGCAGTTCTTC.

This chain connects TRBV4-1 to TRBJ2-7, with D unclear. Trimming removed 3 bases at V and 3 bases at J, with 18 bases between. CDR1 and CDR2 (germline): MGHRA, YSYEKL. CDR3 length: 16 residues. In nucleotides, the CDR3 is TGCGCCAGCAGCCAGGCCTTCTATCCAGGCGTCTACGAGCAGTACTTC. The encoded protein is CASSQAFYPGVYEQYF.

This chain joins TRBV7-9 and TRBJ2-7; D is perhaps TRBD2 (6 bases). Per the germline V gene, CDR1 is SEHNR and CDR2 is FQNEAQ (reference sequence). This CDR3 contains 12 residues. V was cut by 2 bases and J by 8 bases, with 10 bases left in between. The DNA of the CDR3 is TGTGCCAGCAGCTTAATTCTAGCGCAGCAGTACTTC. It yields the protein CASSLILAQQYF.

The chain carries TRBV4-2 and TRBJ1-2; TRBD1 might be the D (6 bases). V gave up 1 base and J gave up 6 bases, with 18 bases separating them. The CDR3 covers 16 residues. Germline V gives CDR1 LGHNA, CDR2 YNFKEQ. CDR3 sequence (DNA): TGTGCCAGCAGCCAAGCTAAAGGCAGGGGCTTCAATGGCTACACCTTC. Residues: CASSQAKGRGFNGYTF.